A selection of T cell receptor beta chains follows, all from one sample in a study of T-cell memory formation after mild COVID-19. TCRdb used MiXCR to reprocess the 5' RACE reads, holding one entry per CDR3 protein. The profile shows just over 300,000 distinct CDR3 sequences, roughly a fifth of them singletons. The sequenced sample was PBMCs or a T cell subset sorted from them (not recorded which). These receptors were taken from a man aged 18-30 years who had mild COVID-19 (a few samples of this study predate the infection). Cell type and time point are not known. The CDR3 runs from the conserved cysteine through the conserved F or W. D genes are given only for firm matches. The size field is filled for only some rows; it gives once, few, many or a size class.

CDR3 protein	CDR3 DNA	clone size	D gene	V gene	J gene
CASSLSGGGTQYF	TGTGCCAGCAGCTTATCGGGGGGTGGGACCCAGTACTTC	few	TRBD2	TRBV11-2	TRBJ2-5
CAIRPTESSGANVLTF	TGTGCCATCAGACCGACAGAAAGCTCTGGGGCCAACGTCCTGACTTTC	many	.	TRBV10-3	TRBJ2-6
CASSEESGSSDRWYEQYF	TGTGCCAGCAGTGAAGAGTCGGGTAGCAGCGACCGCTGGTACGAGCAGTACTTC	.	.	TRBV2	TRBJ2-7
CASSFQGGEPQHF	TGTGCCAGCAGCTTTCAGGGGGGTGAGCCCCAGCATTTT	.	TRBD1	TRBV7-2	TRBJ1-5
CASSEPVVTDTQYF	TGTGCCAGCAGTGAACCGGTAGTCACAGATACGCAGTATTTT	few	.	TRBV11-2	TRBJ2-3
CASSLEGTGRGYTF	TGCGCCAGCAGCTTGGAAGGGACAGGGAGAGGCTACACCTTC	few	TRBD1	TRBV5-1	TRBJ1-2
CASSTGTSSETQYF	TGTGCCAGCAGCACGGGGACTTCCTCAGAGACCCAGTACTTC	.	.	TRBV9	TRBJ2-5
CASSLIFRVAERNTEAFF	TGTGCCAGCAGCTTAATTTTTAGGGTCGCGGAAAGGAACACTGAAGCTTTCTTT	few	.	TRBV11-2	TRBJ1-1
CASSIGQGAGEAFF	TGTGCCAGTAGTATTGGACAGGGGGCCGGTGAAGCTTTCTTT	.	TRBD1	TRBV19	TRBJ1-1
CAWSLAGGYGYTF	TGTGCCTGGAGTTTGGCCGGGGGGTATGGCTACACCTTC	few	.	TRBV30	TRBJ1-2
CASTQGLSGGYNEQFF	TGTGCCAGCACCCAGGGACTAAGCGGGGGTTACAATGAGCAGTTCTTC	many	TRBD2	TRBV12-3/TRBV12-4	TRBJ2-1
CASSLYSHTEAFF	TGTGCCAGCAGCTTATACAGCCACACTGAAGCTTTCTTT	many	.	TRBV7-3	TRBJ1-1
CASSQSRVSEQFF	TGTGCCAGCAGCCAATCAAGGGTGTCCGAGCAGTTCTTC	many	.	TRBV3-1	TRBJ2-1
CASSPNGAYSAFF	TGTGCCAGCAGCCCAAACGGTGCGTATTCGGCTTTCTTT	.	.	TRBV3-1	TRBJ1-1
CASSLVGTGGIEAFF	TGTGCCAGCAGTTTAGTTGGGACAGGGGGTATTGAAGCTTTCTTT	.	TRBD1	TRBV12-3/TRBV12-4	TRBJ1-1
CSAFSGGARETQYF	TGCAGTGCTTTTAGCGGGGGGGCCAGGGAGACCCAGTACTTC	few	TRBD2	TRBV20-1	TRBJ2-5
CASSQDTTSVDTEAFF	TGCGCCAGCAGCCAAGATACGACTTCGGTAGACACTGAAGCTTTCTTT	few	.	TRBV4-3	TRBJ1-1
CASSSRGLAGVDTQYF	TGTGCCAGCAGCTCCCGGGGACTAGCGGGGGTGGATACGCAGTATTTT	few	TRBD2	TRBV7-3	TRBJ2-3
CASSDRAGANVLTF	TGTGCCAGCAGCGACAGGGCTGGGGCCAACGTCCTGACTTTC	.	TRBD1	TRBV5-4	TRBJ2-6
CASSLQGTGGSYEQYF	TGCGCCAGCAGCTTACAGGGAACAGGGGGCTCCTACGAGCAGTACTTC	few	TRBD1	TRBV5-1	TRBJ2-7
CASSSTGGLAYEQYF	TGTGCCAGCAGCTCCACGGGGGGGTTGGCCTACGAGCAGTACTTC	.	TRBD2	TRBV7-9	TRBJ2-7
CASSQVSGGYTGELFF	TGCGCCAGCAGCCAAGTCTCCGGGGGGTACACCGGGGAGCTGTTTTTT	.	TRBD2	TRBV4-3	TRBJ2-2
CASSLIPQKSGYTF	TGTGCCAGCAGCTTAATCCCTCAGAAATCGGGCTACACCTTC	few	.	TRBV7-8	TRBJ1-2
CASSLAGPPYGYTF	TGTGCCAGCAGCTTAGCAGGCCCGCCCTATGGCTACACCTTC	.	.	TRBV7-2	TRBJ1-2
CASTRIAGGQPQHF	TGTGCCAGCACCAGAATTGCGGGGGGTCAGCCCCAGCATTTT	few	.	TRBV7-2	TRBJ1-5
CASSLVGEDLNTEAFF	TGTGCCAGCAGCTTAGTAGGAGAGGACCTGAACACTGAAGCTTTCTTT	once	.	TRBV7-9	TRBJ1-1
CASSAMGQGNNTQYF	TGTGCCAGCAGCGCGATGGGACAGGGTAATAATACGCAGTATTTT	.	TRBD1	TRBV11-2	TRBJ2-3
CATRLGLRDTEAFF	TGTGCCACCCGATTAGGGCTCCGGGACACTGAAGCTTTCTTT	.	.	TRBV12-3/TRBV12-4	TRBJ1-1
CASSNRATDTQYF	TGTGCCAGCAGTAACAGGGCTACAGATACGCAGTATTTT	.	.	TRBV12-3/TRBV12-4	TRBJ2-3
CASQSNSNQPQHF	TGTGCCAGCCAGTCCAATAGCAATCAGCCCCAGCATTTT	.	.	TRBV6-6	TRBJ1-5
CSVEDPGDITDTQYF	TGCAGCGTTGAAGACCCGGGGGACATCACAGATACGCAGTATTTT	.	.	TRBV29-1	TRBJ2-3
CASSQARVTYEQYF	TGTGCCAGCAGCCAAGCCCGGGTGACCTACGAGCAGTACTTC	few	.	TRBV3-1	TRBJ2-7
CASSDSAGGYNEQFF	TGTGCCAGCAGTGACTCAGCGGGGGGGTACAATGAGCAGTTCTTC	many	TRBD2	TRBV6-4	TRBJ2-1
CASSLGGRDTEAFF	TGTGCCAGCAGCTTGGGGGGTCGGGATACTGAAGCTTTCTTT	.	.	TRBV5-6	TRBJ1-1
CASSLVGADAGELFF	TGTGCCAGCAGCTTAGTAGGGGCGGACGCCGGGGAGCTGTTTTTT	few	.	TRBV7-2	TRBJ2-2
CASSAVQGAPIAFF	TGTGCCAGCAGTGCTGTACAGGGGGCGCCGATAGCTTTCTTT	few	TRBD1	TRBV6-4	TRBJ1-1
CATSDYGITGELFF	TGTGCCACCAGTGACTATGGGATAACCGGGGAGCTGTTTTTT	few	.	TRBV24-1	TRBJ2-2
CASSADSGPQETQYF	TGTGCCAGCAGCGCCGACTCGGGACCGCAAGAGACCCAGTACTTC	few	.	TRBV9	TRBJ2-5
CASSYPGGSYNEQFF	TGTGCCAGCAGTTACCCCGGGGGCTCCTACAATGAGCAGTTCTTC	.	.	TRBV6-6	TRBJ2-1
CATSGTGSGETQYF	TGTGCCACCAGTGGGACAGGGTCAGGCGAGACCCAGTACTTC	.	TRBD1	TRBV24-1	TRBJ2-5
CASSRPGTGGQNIQYF	TGTGCCAGCAGCCGTCCCGGGACAGGGGGCCAAAACATTCAGTACTTC	.	TRBD1	TRBV7-9	TRBJ2-4
CASSYPQGTYGYTF	TGTGCCAGCAGTTACCCACAGGGAACGTATGGCTACACCTTC	.	.	TRBV6-2/TRBV6-3	TRBJ1-2
CASSPRGAEQYF	TGCGCCAGCAGCCCCCGGGGCGCCGAGCAGTACTTC	.	.	TRBV5-1	TRBJ2-7
CASSARALTEAFF	TGTGCCAGTAGTGCCAGGGCGTTAACTGAAGCTTTCTTT	.	.	TRBV19	TRBJ1-1
CASSSGGSRTEAFF	TGTGCCAGCAGCTCCGGGGGATCGAGGACTGAAGCTTTCTTT	few	.	TRBV7-2	TRBJ1-1
CSVRFGGSGANVLTF	TGCAGCGTACGCTTCGGGGGATCTGGGGCCAACGTCCTGACTTTC	.	.	TRBV29-1	TRBJ2-6
CATSKAGAAYEQYF	TGTGCCACCAGCAAGGCGGGGGCGGCCTACGAGCAGTACTTC	.	.	TRBV15	TRBJ2-7
CASSLAPDTNTEAFF	TGCGCCAGCAGCTTGGCCCCGGACACGAACACTGAAGCTTTCTTT	.	.	TRBV5-1	TRBJ1-1
CASTRVGYGYTF	TGTGCCAGCACCCGAGTAGGCTATGGCTACACCTTC	.	.	TRBV7-2	TRBJ1-2
CASSPGTEQFF	TGTGCCAGCAGCCCGGGGACCGAGCAGTTCTTC	few	.	TRBV7-8	TRBJ2-1
CASSPFQWWGTEAFF	TGTGCCAGCAGTCCCTTCCAGTGGTGGGGGACTGAAGCTTTCTTT	few	.	TRBV12-3/TRBV12-4	TRBJ1-1
CASSLPAGDSYEQYF	TGCGCCAGCAGCTTACCAGCGGGGGACTCCTACGAGCAGTACTTC	.	TRBD2	TRBV5-1	TRBJ2-7
CASSPRGTSMEKLFF	TGTGCCAGCAGCCCGCGCGGGACCTCGATGGAAAAACTGTTTTTT	.	.	TRBV7-9	TRBJ1-4
CASSITGGVNEQFF	TGTGCCAGCAGTATAACCGGGGGCGTCAATGAGCAGTTCTTC	few	.	TRBV7-3	TRBJ2-1
CASSTSPGVGVETQYF	TGTGCCAGCAGCACCTCCCCGGGGGTTGGTGTAGAGACCCAGTACTTC	.	.	TRBV7-2	TRBJ2-5